This T cell receptor beta chain appears in the sequencing data of a study of T cell responses to AZD1222 COVID-19 vaccine. The overall study: It was second doses at about 4 or about 12 weeks that were pooled. Study-wide results and limits: Among the donors, most were white British and more were female, and clonal diversity was possibly underestimated. It was only six AZD1222 recipients who were seropositive at baseline.

Unmatched junction bases numbered 10, after V lost 3 bases and J lost 2 bases. Germline V CDR1 and CDR2: DFQATT, SNEGSKA (reference sequence). This CDR3 region has 16 residues. As concerns this clone: Its antigen is currently unknown.

The repertoire was sequenced with immunoSEQ multiplex PCR; TCRdb's copy has only in-frame clones and lacks some. The table includes approximately 100,000 clones, around 90% detected once. This sequence was found in an adult in good health. The chain links TRBV20-1 to TRBJ2-1, with TRBD1 identical over 7 bases. The sample here was peripheral blood, taken on day 0 of AZD1222 vaccination. CDR3 sequence reads: CSASYSGQATYNEQFF. CDR3 DNA: TGCAGTGCTAGTTACTCCGGACAGGCCACCTACAATGAGCAGTTCTTC.